This T cell receptor beta chain was identified in a study of blood T cell repertoires in COVID-19. The CDR3 consists of 17 residues. The germline CDR1 and CDR2 sequences are SGHVS and FNYEAQ. The J segment lost 2 bases and the V segment lost 3 bases, leaving 7 bases of the junction unmatched. Assay: immunoSEQ multiplex PCR; the TCRdb copy retains only in-frame clones and omits some. The sample lists approximately 350,000 clones; more than 75% were seen once. Sequencing input: PBMCs or T cells enriched from blood (not recorded which). The V gene is TRBV7-6, the J gene TRBJ2-2; 9 positions match TRBD2. This TCR derives from a woman between 25 and 40 years old who had recovered from COVID-19. The CDR3 nucleotides read TGTGCCAGCAGCTTGGGATTTAGCGGGGGAAACACCGGGGAGCTGTTTTTT. Protein: CASSLGFSGGNTGELFF.